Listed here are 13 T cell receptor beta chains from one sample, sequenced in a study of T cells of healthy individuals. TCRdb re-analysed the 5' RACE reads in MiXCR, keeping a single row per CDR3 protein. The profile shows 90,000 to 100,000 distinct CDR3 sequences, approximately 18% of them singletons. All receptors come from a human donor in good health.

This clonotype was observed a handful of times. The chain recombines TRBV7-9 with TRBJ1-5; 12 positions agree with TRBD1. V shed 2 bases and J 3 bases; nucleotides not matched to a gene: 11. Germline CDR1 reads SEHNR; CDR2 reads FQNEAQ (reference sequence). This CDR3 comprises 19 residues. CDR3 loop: CASSLSGTGGFYDNQPQHF. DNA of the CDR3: TGTGCCAGCAGCTTATCCGGGACAGGGGGCTTCTACGACAATCAGCCCCAGCATTTT.

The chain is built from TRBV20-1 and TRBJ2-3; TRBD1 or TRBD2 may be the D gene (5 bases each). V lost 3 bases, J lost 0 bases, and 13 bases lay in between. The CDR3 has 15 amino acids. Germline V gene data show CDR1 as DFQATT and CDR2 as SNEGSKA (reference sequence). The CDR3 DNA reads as TGCAGTGCTAGCCTTTCGGGACCTAGCACAGATACGCAGTATTTT. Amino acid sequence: CSASLSGPSTDTQYF.

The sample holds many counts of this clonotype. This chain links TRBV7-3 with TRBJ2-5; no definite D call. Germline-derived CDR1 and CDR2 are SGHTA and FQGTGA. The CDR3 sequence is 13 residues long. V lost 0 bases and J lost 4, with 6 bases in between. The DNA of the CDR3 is TGTGCCAGCAGCTTAACGTACGCAGAGACCCAGTACTTC. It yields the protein CASSLTYAETQYF.

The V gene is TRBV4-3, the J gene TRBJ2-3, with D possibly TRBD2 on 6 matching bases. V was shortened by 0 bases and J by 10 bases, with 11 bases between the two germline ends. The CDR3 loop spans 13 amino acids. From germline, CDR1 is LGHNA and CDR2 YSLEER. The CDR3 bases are TGCGCCAGCAGCCAAGAAGGGTGGGAGGCGCAGTATTTT. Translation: CASSQEGWEAQYF.

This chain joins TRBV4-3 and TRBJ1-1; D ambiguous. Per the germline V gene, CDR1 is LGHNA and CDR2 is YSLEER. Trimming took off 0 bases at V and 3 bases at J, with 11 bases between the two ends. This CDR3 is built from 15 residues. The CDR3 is CASSQERGPYTEAFF. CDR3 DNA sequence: TGCGCCAGCAGCCAAGAAAGAGGGCCTTACACTGAAGCTTTCTTT.

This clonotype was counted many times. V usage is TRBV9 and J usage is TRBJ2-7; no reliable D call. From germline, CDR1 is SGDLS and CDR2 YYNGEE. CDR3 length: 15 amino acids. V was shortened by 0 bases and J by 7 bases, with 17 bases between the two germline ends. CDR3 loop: CASSVEPAMLGEQYF. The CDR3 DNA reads TGTGCCAGCAGCGTAGAGCCCGCAATGCTTGGGGAGCAGTACTTC. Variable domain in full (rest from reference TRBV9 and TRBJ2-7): DSGVTQTPKHLITATGQRVTLRCSPRSGDLSVYWYQQSLDQGLQFLIQYYNGEERAKGNILERFSAQQFPDLHSELNLSSLELGDSALYFCASSVEPAMLGEQYFGPGTRLTVT.

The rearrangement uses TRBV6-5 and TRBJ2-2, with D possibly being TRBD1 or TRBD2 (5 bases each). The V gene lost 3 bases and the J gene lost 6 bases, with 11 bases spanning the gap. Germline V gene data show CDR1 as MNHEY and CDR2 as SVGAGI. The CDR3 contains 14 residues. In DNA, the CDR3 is TGTGCCAGCAGTTATAGTAGAGGGGCCGGGGAGCTGTTTTTT. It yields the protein CASSYSRGAGELFF.

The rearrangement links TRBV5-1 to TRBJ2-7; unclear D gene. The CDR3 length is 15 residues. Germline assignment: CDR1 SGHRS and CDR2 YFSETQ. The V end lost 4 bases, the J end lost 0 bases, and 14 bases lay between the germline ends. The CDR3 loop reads CASSPQTDFSYEQYF. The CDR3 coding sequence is TGCGCCAGCAGCCCTCAGACCGATTTCTCCTACGAGCAGTACTTC. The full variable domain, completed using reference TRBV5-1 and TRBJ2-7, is KAGVTQTPRYLIKTRGQQVTLSCSPISGHRSVSWYQQTPGQGLQFLFEYFSETQRNKGNFPGRFSGRQFSNSRSEMNVSTLELGDSALYLCASSPQTDFSYEQYFGPGTRLTVT.

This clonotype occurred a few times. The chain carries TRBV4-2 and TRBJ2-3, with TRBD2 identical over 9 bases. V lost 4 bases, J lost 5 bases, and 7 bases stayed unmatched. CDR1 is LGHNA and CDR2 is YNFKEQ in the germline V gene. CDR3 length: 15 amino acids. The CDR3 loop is CASSPIAGVVDTQYF. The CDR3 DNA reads TGTGCCAGCAGCCCAATAGCGGGGGTGGTAGATACGCAGTATTTT.

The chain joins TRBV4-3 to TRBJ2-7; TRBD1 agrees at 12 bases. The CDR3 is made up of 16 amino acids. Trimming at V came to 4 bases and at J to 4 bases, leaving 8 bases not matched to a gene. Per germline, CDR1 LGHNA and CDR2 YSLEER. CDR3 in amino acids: CASSPGTGQGAYEQYF. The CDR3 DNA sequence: TGCGCCAGCAGCCCAGGCACGGGACAGGGGGCTTACGAGCAGTACTTC.

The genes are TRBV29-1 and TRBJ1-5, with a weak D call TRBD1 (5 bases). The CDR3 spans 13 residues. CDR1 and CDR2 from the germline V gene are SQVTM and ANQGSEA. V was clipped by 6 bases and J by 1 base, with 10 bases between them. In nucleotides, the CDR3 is TGCAGCGTCCCCGGGGGAAGCAATCAGCCCCAGCATTTT. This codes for CSVPGGSNQPQHF.

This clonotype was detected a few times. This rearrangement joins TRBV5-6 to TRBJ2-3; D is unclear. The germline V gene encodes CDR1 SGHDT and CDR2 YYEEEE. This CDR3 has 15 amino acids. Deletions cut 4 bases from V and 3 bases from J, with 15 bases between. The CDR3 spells CASSVKWGWTDTQYF. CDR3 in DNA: TGTGCCAGCAGCGTAAAGTGGGGATGGACAGATACGCAGTATTTT. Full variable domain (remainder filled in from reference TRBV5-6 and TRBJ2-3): DAGVTQSPTHLIKTRGQQVTLRCSPKSGHDTVSWYQQALGQGPQFIFQYYEEEERQRGNFPDRFSGHQFPNYSSELNVNALLLGDSALYLCASSVKWGWTDTQYFGPGTRLTVL.

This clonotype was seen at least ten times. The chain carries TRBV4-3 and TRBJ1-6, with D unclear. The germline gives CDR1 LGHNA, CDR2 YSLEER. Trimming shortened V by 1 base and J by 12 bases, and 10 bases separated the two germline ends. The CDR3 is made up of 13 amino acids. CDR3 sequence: CASSQGSIQPLHF. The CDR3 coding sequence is TGCGCCAGCAGCCAAGGCTCTATACAACCCCTCCACTTT.